This is a list of T cell receptor beta chains from one sample in a study of regulatory T cells in long-lasting Graves disease. TCRdb used MiXCR to reprocess the multiplex PCR reads, holding one entry per CDR3 protein. This repertoire shows under 500,000 distinct CDR3 sequences, less than 25% found once; its top ten account for more than 20%. This specimen was peripheral blood mononuclear cells (PBMCs), taken when the disease was refractory, from a patient treated with antithyroid drugs. The receptors originated from a female donor with Graves disease. Both conserved end residues are trimmed from each CDR3. The order of the fields is J gene, V gene, D gene, CDR3 protein. D genes are given only for firm matches.

j_call: TRBJ2-7
v_call: TRBV27
d_call: NA
cdr3_aa: ASSHGGSSYEQY

j_call: TRBJ2-6
v_call: TRBV7-9
d_call: NA
cdr3_aa: ASSLPSSGAGANVLT

j_call: TRBJ2-1
v_call: TRBV6-2/TRBV6-3
d_call: NA
cdr3_aa: ASSETAESWQF

j_call: TRBJ2-1
v_call: TRBV27
d_call: TRBD2
cdr3_aa: ASSFGLAGHNEQF

j_call: TRBJ2-7
v_call: TRBV20-1
d_call: NA
cdr3_aa: SARDSVRSYEQY

j_call: TRBJ2-2
v_call: TRBV5-1
d_call: NA
cdr3_aa: ASSTPDLVAGELF

j_call: TRBJ1-1
v_call: TRBV7-3
d_call: NA
cdr3_aa: ASSPLEGMNTEAF

j_call: TRBJ2-6
v_call: TRBV5-1
d_call: TRBD2
cdr3_aa: ASSPRGGDGANVLT

j_call: TRBJ2-2
v_call: TRBV12-3/TRBV12-4
d_call: NA
cdr3_aa: ASSLGRNTGELF

j_call: TRBJ1-1
v_call: TRBV7-2
d_call: NA
cdr3_aa: ASSLDGFTEAF

j_call: TRBJ1-5
v_call: TRBV11-2
d_call: NA
cdr3_aa: ASSPTGGYNQPQH

j_call: TRBJ2-2
v_call: TRBV3-1
d_call: TRBD1
cdr3_aa: ASGQTGTVNTGELF

j_call: TRBJ2-6
v_call: TRBV6-4
d_call: NA
cdr3_aa: ASSVVMGANVLT

j_call: TRBJ2-3
v_call: TRBV11-2
d_call: NA
cdr3_aa: ASNGNTDTQY

j_call: TRBJ2-7
v_call: TRBV7-2
d_call: NA
cdr3_aa: ASRQPSGEQY

j_call: TRBJ2-7
v_call: TRBV30
d_call: TRBD2
cdr3_aa: AWSPRGTSGMYEQY

j_call: TRBJ1-5
v_call: TRBV28
d_call: TRBD1
cdr3_aa: ASSHDRGYQPQH

j_call: TRBJ2-2
v_call: TRBV28
d_call: TRBD2
cdr3_aa: ASSTQGLAGNTGELF

j_call: TRBJ2-4
v_call: TRBV27
d_call: NA
cdr3_aa: ASRFGGAKSIQY

j_call: TRBJ2-7
v_call: TRBV11-2
d_call: NA
cdr3_aa: ASSLVLGGSREQY

j_call: TRBJ1-1
v_call: TRBV7-8
d_call: NA
cdr3_aa: ASSQETGDTEAF

j_call: TRBJ1-2
v_call: TRBV6-2/TRBV6-3
d_call: NA
cdr3_aa: ASSYPRGGYT

j_call: TRBJ1-5
v_call: TRBV6-2/TRBV6-3
d_call: NA
cdr3_aa: ASRVRDNQPQH

j_call: TRBJ2-4
v_call: TRBV30
d_call: NA
cdr3_aa: AWNRSVLNIQY

j_call: TRBJ1-5
v_call: TRBV28
d_call: NA
cdr3_aa: ASSPGGTGNNQPQH

j_call: TRBJ1-1
v_call: TRBV6-2/TRBV6-3
d_call: NA
cdr3_aa: ASSLGPPGHHFTEAF

j_call: TRBJ2-7
v_call: TRBV2
d_call: NA
cdr3_aa: ASSEALGLSYEQY

j_call: TRBJ2-3
v_call: TRBV20-1
d_call: TRBD2
cdr3_aa: SARPTSGRPGTDTQY

j_call: TRBJ1-5
v_call: TRBV12-3/TRBV12-4
d_call: NA
cdr3_aa: ASSLVGNPNQPQH

j_call: TRBJ2-4
v_call: TRBV7-8
d_call: TRBD2
cdr3_aa: ASSTSGRASVNQPIQY

j_call: TRBJ1-5
v_call: TRBV20-1
d_call: NA
cdr3_aa: SAHSTSNQPQH

j_call: TRBJ1-3
v_call: TRBV7-9
d_call: NA
cdr3_aa: ASSEVSSYGNTIY

j_call: TRBJ1-5
v_call: TRBV19
d_call: NA
cdr3_aa: ASSALGSGLGDQPQH

j_call: TRBJ2-2
v_call: TRBV15
d_call: NA
cdr3_aa: ATSRDWPGATGELF

j_call: TRBJ2-5
v_call: TRBV13
d_call: TRBD2
cdr3_aa: ASSFRSAGVRETQY

j_call: TRBJ2-5
v_call: TRBV20-1
d_call: NA
cdr3_aa: SAMVTGKETQY

j_call: TRBJ2-7
v_call: TRBV6-1
d_call: TRBD2
cdr3_aa: ASSEAGGPHEQY

j_call: TRBJ2-5
v_call: TRBV28
d_call: NA
cdr3_aa: ASSAPPSRGTYQETQY

j_call: TRBJ2-7
v_call: TRBV6-1
d_call: TRBD2
cdr3_aa: ASRTSGRLSSYEQY

j_call: TRBJ1-5
v_call: TRBV28
d_call: NA
cdr3_aa: ASRTELSNQPQH

j_call: TRBJ1-5
v_call: TRBV2
d_call: NA
cdr3_aa: ASSEGRLGRSNQPQH

j_call: TRBJ2-5
v_call: TRBV29-1
d_call: NA
cdr3_aa: SVRGTPGETQY